These 30 T cell receptor beta chains were sequenced from one sample in a study of control samples from healthy donors and cancer patients. Repertoires were generated with immunoSEQ multiplex PCR, while TCRdb's copy carries only in-frame clones and drops some. The sample holds approximately 140,000 clones; 90% to 95% are singletons and the top ten take around 12%. The sequencing sample was made of blood. These receptor sequences come from a middle-aged man in good health.

The chain recombines TRBV27 with TRBJ1-2; D gene uncertain. The CDR3 runs to 15 residues. In germline, CDR1 is MNHEY, CDR2 SMNVEV (reference sequence). The CDR3 here is CATQSLARQNYGYTF. Written as DNA, the CDR3 is TGTGCTACCCAGTCCCTTGCCAGGCAGAACTATGGCTACACCTTC.

The chain joins TRBV5-1 to TRBJ2-5; D is unclear. The CDR3 is 16 amino acids. Germline-derived CDR1 and CDR2 are SGHRS and YFSETQ. Trimming pared 0 bases from V and 1 base from J, leaving 13 bases between. CDR3: CASSLVSLGGQETQYF. CDR3 coding DNA: TGCGCCAGCAGCTTGGTTTCCCTTGGCGGCCAAGAGACCCAGTACTTC.

The chain joins TRBV7-8 to TRBJ2-5; tentatively, D is TRBD1 (5 bases). Trimming left V 4 bases short and J 0 bases short, with 27 bases between. Germline V gene lookup returns CDR1 SGHVS and CDR2 FQNEAQ. The CDR3 sequence is 20 residues long. CDR3 DNA sequence: TGTGCCAGCAGCTCCACCGCTCATGTCGCGACAGAAAATTACCAAGAGACCCAGTACTTC. Translated, it gives CASSSTAHVATENYQETQYF.

CDR3 in amino acids: CASSPALNTEAFF. The DNA of the CDR3 is TGTGCCAGCTCACCAGCCTTGAACACTGAAGCTTTCTTT. V and J are TRBV18 and TRBJ1-1; D is ambiguous. Between the trimmed V and J ends, which lost 2 bases and 0 bases, there was a span of 4 bases. Germline loops: CDR1 KGHSH, CDR2 LQKENI. The CDR3 runs to 13 residues.

This chain links TRBV7-6 with TRBJ2-2; 7 bases are a match to TRBD1. There are 20 residues in the CDR3. Trimming at V came to 8 bases and at J to 0 bases, leaving 21 bases not matched to a gene. CDR1 and CDR2 from the germline V gene are SGHVS and FNYEAQ. The CDR3 DNA follows: TGTGCCAGCGGGCCCCTGCCCTATTTCGACGGGACAGCGAACACCGGGGAGCTGTTTTTT. It codes for CASGPLPYFDGTANTGELFF. Combining the CDR3 with reference TRBV7-6 and TRBJ2-2 gives the whole variable domain GAGVSQSPRYKVTKRGQDVALRCDPISGHVSLYWYRQALGQGPEFLTYFNYEAQQDKSGLPNDRFSAERPEGSISTLTIQRTEQRDSAMYRCASGPLPYFDGTANTGELFFGEGSRLTVL.

The chain carries TRBV29-1 and TRBJ1-1; tentative D call: TRBD1 (5 bases). Germline-derived CDR1 and CDR2 are SQVTM and ANQGSEA. The CDR3 length is 12 residues. CDR3 sequence (DNA): TGCCGGGCCGACAGATACAACACTGAAGCTTTCTTT. Protein: CRADRYNTEAFF.

V is TRBV11-2 and J is TRBJ2-3; 7 nucleotides line up with TRBD1. This CDR3 spans 15 amino acids. Trimming at V came to 5 bases and at J to 3 bases, leaving 8 bases not matched to a gene. Germline CDR1 and CDR2: SGHAT and FQNNGV. The CDR3 DNA is TGTGCCAGCAGCCCCCTGGGACAGATTACAGATACGCAGTATTTT. It codes for CASSPLGQITDTQYF.

The chain's CDR3 is CASSVGRNTEAFF. The CDR3 region has the DNA TGTGCCAGCAGCGTTGGACGGAACACTGAAGCTTTCTTT. The chain employs TRBV11-1 and TRBJ1-1; no clear D gene. Germline CDR1 reads SGHAT; CDR2 reads FQDESV (reference sequence). The CDR3 is 13 amino acids. Trimming stripped 5 bases from V and 1 base from J, with 8 bases between.

The chain is built from TRBV5-1 and TRBJ1-6; no clear D gene. The CDR3 runs to 17 residues. Germline V CDR1 and CDR2: SGHRS, YFSETQ. Trimming pared 4 bases from V and 0 bases from J, leaving 14 bases between. The CDR3, as DNA: TGCGCCAGCAGCCCCGACCTCTTAAGCTCCTATAATTCACCCCTCCACTTT. Amino acids: CASSPDLLSSYNSPLHF.

The chain links TRBV19 to TRBJ2-7; 14 positions match TRBD2. The CDR3 has 16 residues. The junction had 6 bases not matched to a gene; V was cut back by 3 bases and J by 5 bases. Germline V gene lookup returns CDR1 LNHDA and CDR2 SQIVND (reference sequence). The CDR3 region is CASSIRLAGGPNEQYF. The CDR3 DNA follows: TGTGCCAGTAGTATTCGACTAGCGGGAGGGCCCAACGAGCAGTACTTC. Together with reference TRBV19 and TRBJ2-7, the CDR3 gives the full variable domain: DGGITQSPKYLFRKEGQNVTLSCEQNLNHDAMYWYRQDPGQGLRLIYYSQIVNDFQKGDIAEGYSVSREKKESFPLTVTSAQKNPTAFYLCASSIRLAGGPNEQYFGPGTRLTVT.

The gene calls are TRBV18 and TRBJ1-5; a weak D match, TRBD1 (6 bases). The CDR3 totals 14 residues. Germline values: CDR1 KGHSH, CDR2 LQKENI. Trimming took off 3 bases at V and 0 bases at J, with 6 bases between the two ends. The CDR3 protein is CASSPDSSNQPQHF. DNA for the CDR3: TGTGCCAGCTCACCGGACAGTAGCAATCAGCCCCAGCATTTT.

This chain links TRBV5-6 with TRBJ2-7; tentatively, D is TRBD1 (6 bases). The CDR3 is 14 residues long. Germline V gene sequence: CDR1 SGHDT, CDR2 YYEEEE. V lost 4 bases and J 2 bases, leaving 13 bases between the germline ends. The CDR3 is CASSPGQLTYEQYF. The DNA for the CDR3 is TGTGCCAGCAGCCCGGGACAACTAACCTACGAGCAGTACTTC. Together with reference TRBV5-6 and TRBJ2-7, the CDR3 gives the full variable domain: DAGVTQSPTHLIKTRGQQVTLRCSPKSGHDTVSWYQQALGQGPQFIFQYYEEEERQRGNFPDRFSGHQFPNYSSELNVNALLLGDSALYLCASSPGQLTYEQYFGPGTRLTVT.

The V and J genes are TRBV4-1 and TRBJ2-1; D gene uncertain. The CDR3 extends over 14 amino acids. Trimming removed 5 bases at V and 3 bases at J, with 11 bases between. The germline V gene encodes CDR1 MGHRA and CDR2 YSYEKL. This CDR3 is CASSRVMVYNEQFF. CDR3 DNA sequence: TGCGCCAGCAGCAGGGTAATGGTCTACAATGAGCAGTTCTTC.

The genes are TRBV19 and TRBJ1-2; maybe TRBD1 (6 bases). The CDR3 is 15 amino acids. The germline V gene encodes CDR1 LNHDA and CDR2 SQIVND (reference sequence). Deletions cut 7 bases from V and 4 bases from J, with 19 bases between. This CDR3 is CASMTGQGFLYGYTF. The CDR3 coding sequence is TGTGCCAGTATGACGGGGCAGGGGTTTCTCTATGGCTACACCTTC.

The V and J genes are TRBV6-6 and TRBJ2-1; TRBD2 matches 8 bases. V shed 5 bases and J 8 bases; nucleotides not matched to a gene: 5. Germline CDR1 is MNHNY and CDR2 is SVGAGI (reference sequence). The CDR3 is 13 residues long. CDR3: CASSPGLDDEQFF. CDR3 sequence (DNA): TGTGCCAGCAGTCCGGGACTAGACGATGAGCAGTTCTTC.

The rearrangement joins TRBV11-3 to TRBJ1-1; D may be TRBD1 (6 bases). With 8 bases removed from V and 2 bases from J, the gap between germline ends came to 12 bases. Germline CDR1 SGHNT, CDR2 YENEEA. The CDR3 spans 13 residues. CDR3 nucleotide sequence: TGTGCCAGCGGCACAGGGAGAAACACTGAAGCTTTCTTT. Translating gives CASGTGRNTEAFF.

The chain is built from TRBV16 and TRBJ1-2; a possible D gene is TRBD1 (6 bases). The V end lost 2 bases, the J end lost 7 bases, and 11 bases lay between the germline ends. This CDR3 has 13 amino acids. Germline loops: CDR1 KGHSY, CDR2 FQNENV. The CDR3 sequence: CASSQRAGAGYTF. CDR3 sequence (DNA): TGTGCCAGCAGCCAAAGGGCAGGGGCTGGCTACACCTTC.

The V and J genes are TRBV9 and TRBJ1-2, with D possibly matching TRBD1 (6 bases). This CDR3 region has 15 residues. The germline CDR1 and CDR2 sequences are SGDLS and YYNGEE. The V end lost 3 bases, the J end lost 4 bases, and 16 bases lay between the germline ends. CDR3 sequence (DNA): TGTGCCAGCAGCGCCGAAGGGGGGGGAACCTATGGCTACACCTTC. Its protein is CASSAEGGGTYGYTF.

The CDR3 DNA is TGTGCCAGCTCCCCGACAGGATCGAACACTGAAGCTTTCTTT. It translates to CASSPTGSNTEAFF. The chain has TRBV7-2 and TRBJ1-1, with D perhaps TRBD1 (6 bases). V gave up 8 bases and J gave up 1 base, with 14 bases separating them. The CDR3 runs 14 residues. Germline CDR1 and CDR2: SGHTA and FQGNSA. The full variable domain, rest sourced from reference TRBV7-2 and TRBJ1-1, is GAGVSQSPSNKVTEKGKDVELRCDPISGHTALYWYRQSLGQGLEFLIYFQGNSAPDKSGLPSDRFSAERTGGSVSTLTIQRTQQEDSAVYLCASSPTGSNTEAFFGQGTRLTVV.

The chain recombines TRBV9 with TRBJ2-3; D is unclear. The CDR3 runs to 14 residues. Trimming took 0 bases from V and 1 from J, leaving 6 bases between them. Germline loops: CDR1 SGDLS, CDR2 YYNGEE. CDR3 DNA sequence: TGTGCCAGCAGCGTAGTTGACGGCACAGATACGCAGTATTTT. Translated, it gives CASSVVDGTDTQYF.

This rearrangement joins TRBV11-2 to TRBJ1-3, with 7 bases aligning to TRBD1. Germline lookup yields CDR1 SGHAT and CDR2 FQNNGV. Unmatched junction bases numbered 8, after V lost 3 bases and J lost 0 bases. The CDR3 covers 17 residues. The CDR3 region has the DNA TGTGCCAGCAGCTTCCTAGGGACAGTGCTCTCTGGAAACACCATATATTTT. It is translated as CASSFLGTVLSGNTIYF.

This rearrangement joins TRBV9 to TRBJ1-2; 7 bases agree with TRBD1. Trimming removed 3 bases from V and 4 bases from J; junction bases left unmatched: 3. CDR1 and CDR2 (germline): SGDLS, YYNGEE. There are 13 residues in the CDR3. In nucleotides, the CDR3 is TGTGCCAGCAGCGCGGGACAGAGCTATGGCTACACCTTC. It yields the protein CASSAGQSYGYTF.

The chain employs TRBV5-8 and TRBJ2-3, with 8 bases identical to TRBD2. The CDR3 is made up of 13 amino acids. In germline, CDR1 is SGHTS, CDR2 YDEGEE. J gave up 7 bases and V 3 bases, and 4 bases lay outside the gene matches. CDR3 sequence: CASSSGGANTQYF. In DNA, the CDR3 is TGTGCCAGCAGCTCGGGGGGGGCAAATACGCAGTATTTT. Variable domain in full (rest from reference TRBV5-8 and TRBJ2-3): EAGVTQSPTHLIKTRGQQATLRCSPISGHTSVYWYQQALGLGLQFLLWYDEGEERNRGNFPPRFSGRQFPNYSSELNVNALELEDSALYLCASSSGGANTQYFGPGTRLTVL.

A note on this clone: Other DNA sequences in this specimen translate into the identical CDR3. The rearrangement joins TRBV7-9 to TRBJ1-2; D might be TRBD1 (6 bases). The CDR3 consists of 13 residues. V was cut by 1 base and J by 5 bases, with 8 bases left in between. Germline CDR1 SEHNR, CDR2 FQNEAQ (reference sequence). The CDR3 reads CASSLGQGYGYTF. The CDR3 bases are TGTGCCAGCAGCTTAGGCCAGGGGTATGGCTACACCTTC. The whole variable domain, filled in from reference TRBV7-9 and TRBJ1-2, reads DTGVSQNPRHKITKRGQNVTFRCDPISEHNRLYWYRQTLGQGPEFLTYFQNEAQLEKSRLLSDRFSAERPKGSFSTLEIQRTEQGDSAMYLCASSLGQGYGYTFGSGTRLTVV.

The chain carries TRBV11-3 and TRBJ2-3; 8 bases align to TRBD1. Germline CDR1 and CDR2: SGHNT and YENEEA. V was pared by 4 bases and J by 5 bases, with 11 bases of the junction left unmatched. The CDR3 spans 16 residues. CDR3 coding DNA: TGTGCCAGCAGCTCCAATTTCAGGGGGCGAGGAGATACGCAGTATTTT. Translated: CASSSNFRGRGDTQYF. Filled out from reference TRBV11-3 and TRBJ2-3, the complete variable domain reads EAGVVQSPRYKIIEKKQPVAFWCNPISGHNTLYWYLQNLGQGPELLIRYENEEAVDDSQLPKDRFSAERLKGVDSTLKIQPAELGDSAVYLCASSSNFRGRGDTQYFGPGTRLTVL.

The chain uses TRBV24-1 and TRBJ2-5, with 11 bases fitting TRBD1. The CDR3 has 15 residues. Germline V gives CDR1 KGHDR, CDR2 SFDVKD. Trimming at V came to 4 bases and at J to 3 bases, leaving 3 bases not matched to a gene. The CDR3 DNA follows: TGTGCCACCAGTGAAGTGGGACAGGGGGAAGAGACCCAGTACTTC. Amino acid sequence: CATSEVGQGEETQYF.

The J gene is TRBJ1-1, the V gene TRBV6-5; 8 bases align to TRBD1. CDR3 length: 14 amino acids. The trim removed 4 bases at V and 4 bases at J, leaving 5 bases unmatched. Germline CDR1 MNHEY, CDR2 SVGAGI. The CDR3 DNA follows: TGTGCCAGCAGTTCCCAGGGGGCGGGCACTGAAGCTTTCTTT. It yields the protein CASSSQGAGTEAFF.

A word on this clone: One junction end disagrees with the germline gene, perhaps due to a read error. The chain recombines TRBV10-1 with TRBJ2-1; either TRBD1 or TRBD2 may supply D (5 bases each). The CDR3 extends over 15 amino acids. Germline V gene sequence: CDR1 WNHNN, CDR2 SYGVQD (reference sequence). This chain's CDR3 is CASSEWGSSYNEQLF. CDR3 coding DNA: TGCGCCAGCAGTGAATGGGGGAGCTCCTACAATGAGCAGCTCTTC.

The J gene is TRBJ2-7, the V gene TRBV7-9, with D uncertain. This CDR3 spans 13 amino acids. V lost 4 bases to trimming and J lost 6 bases, with 13 bases between them. Germline V gives CDR1 SEHNR, CDR2 FQNEAQ (reference sequence). CDR3 sequence (DNA): TGTGCCAGCAGCTCACCCCAGGCCCTCGAGCAGTACTTC. The encoded protein is CASSSPQALEQYF.

V and J are TRBV30 and TRBJ2-7, with D perhaps TRBD2 (6 bases). Germline V gene lookup returns CDR1 GTSNPN and CDR2 SVGIG (reference sequence). The CDR3 spans 14 residues. V was shortened by 3 bases and J by 6 bases, with 18 bases between the two germline ends. The chain's CDR3 is CAWSGLSESSEQYF. The DNA for the CDR3 is TGTGCCTGGAGCGGACTATCGGAGAGCTCCGAGCAGTACTTC.